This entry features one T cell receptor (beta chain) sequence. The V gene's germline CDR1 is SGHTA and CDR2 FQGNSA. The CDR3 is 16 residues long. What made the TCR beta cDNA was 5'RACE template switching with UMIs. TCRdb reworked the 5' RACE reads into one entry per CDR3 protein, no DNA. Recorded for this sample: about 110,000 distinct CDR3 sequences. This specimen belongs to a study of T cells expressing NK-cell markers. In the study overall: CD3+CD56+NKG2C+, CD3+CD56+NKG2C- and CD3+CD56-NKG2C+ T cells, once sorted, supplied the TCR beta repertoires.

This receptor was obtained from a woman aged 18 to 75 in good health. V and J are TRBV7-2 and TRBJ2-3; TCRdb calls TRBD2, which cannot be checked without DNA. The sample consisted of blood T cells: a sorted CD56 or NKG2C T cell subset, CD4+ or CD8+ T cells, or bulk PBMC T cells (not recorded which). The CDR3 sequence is CASSHATSPNTDTQYF. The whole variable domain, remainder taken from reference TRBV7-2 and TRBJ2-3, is GAGVSQSPSNKVTEKGKDVELRCDPISGHTALYWYRQSLGQGLEFLIYFQGNSAPDKSGLPSDRFSAERTGGSVSTLTIQRTQQEDSAVYLCASSHATSPNTDTQYFGPGTRLTVL.